Here is one T cell receptor beta chain with its context. This CDR3 contains 12 residues. V was clipped by 6 bases and J by 2 bases, with 8 bases between them. The germline V gene has CDR1 MDHEN and CDR2 SYDVKM. This record belongs to a study of blood T cell repertoires in COVID-19. Study in general: The United States, Italy and Spain provided the acute and convalescent COVID-19 samples. From T cells, B-cell-depleted T cells, or PBMCs came the material, which was cDNA or gDNA.

Per the authors' pipeline: Estimation of nucleated cell counts relied on the amplification of reference gene primers. The table came from immunoSEQ multiplex PCR; TCRdb's copy has only in-frame clones and leaves some out. V and J calls and clone size are given by that table; D and trimming were obtained from the DNA. The sample holds about 25,000 clones; 82% are singletons and the top ten take about 1.8%. The source material was peripheral blood. V gene TRBV28 combines with J gene TRBJ2-7, with unresolved D. This sequence was found in an older man with active or convalescent COVID-19. Written as DNA, the CDR3 is TGTGCCAGCAGGGAGAACACCTACGAGCAGTACTTC. Encoded protein: CASRENTYEQYF.